These T cell receptor beta chains were read from a single sample in a study of T cell changes during pregnancy in multiple sclerosis. The table came from immunoSEQ multiplex PCR; TCRdb's copy has only in-frame clones and leaves some out. The sample has 80,000 to 95,000 clones, over 90% seen once. The specimen was peripheral blood, collected in the second trimester of pregnancy. These TCRs come from a female donor with multiple sclerosis, enrolled in a pregnancy study. CDR3s include the opening cysteine and the closing phenylalanine or tryptophan. D genes are given only for firm matches. Clone sizes are given selectively: once, few, many, or a class where the clone is expanded.

v_call	clone_size	j_call	d_call	cdr3_nt	cdr3_aa
TRBV11-2	NA	TRBJ2-7	TRBD2	TGTGCCAGCAGCCGCCGAGGACTCCGGGGGGACGAGCAGTACTTC	CASSRRGLRGDEQYF
TRBV5-1	NA	TRBJ2-5	NA	TGCGCCAGCAGCTTAGGGGGTCGGGAGACCCAGTACTTC	CASSLGGRETQYF
TRBV5-4	NA	TRBJ2-2	TRBD2	TGTGCCAGCAGCTTGGGGCTAGCGGGAGGGCCGAACGGGGAGCTGTTTTTT	CASSLGLAGGPNGELFF
TRBV29-1	once	TRBJ1-2	TRBD1	TGCAGCGCCGTAGACCAGGGGGACTATGGCTACACCTTC	CSAVDQGDYGYTF
TRBV7-2	once	TRBJ2-7	NA	TGTGCCAGCAGCCCAAATAGAGAGGACGAGCAGTACTTC	CASSPNREDEQYF
TRBV30	NA	TRBJ1-5	NA	TGTGCCTGGAGTCCAGAGACAAATCAGCCCCAGCATTTT	CAWSPETNQPQHF
TRBV5-5	NA	TRBJ1-5	NA	TGTGCCAGCAGCCTGGACCTATACCCTAGCAATCAGCCCCAGCATTTT	CASSLDLYPSNQPQHF
TRBV5-4	NA	TRBJ2-7	NA	TGTGCCAGCAGCTTGTCTAGCCAGGTGCAGTACTTC	CASSLSSQVQYF
TRBV5-6	NA	TRBJ2-3	NA	TGTGCCAGCAGCTCTACTAGCCAAGGTCGCACAGATACGCAGTATTTT	CASSSTSQGRTDTQYF
TRBV5-1	NA	TRBJ2-1	TRBD2	TGCGCCAGCAGCTTGGTTGCTAGCGGGGCGGGGGGGCAGTTCTTC	CASSLVASGAGGQFF
TRBV2	once	TRBJ1-2	TRBD1	TGTGCCACCGAACAGGGGGCTGCTGGCTACACCTTC	CATEQGAAGYTF
TRBV6-5	NA	TRBJ1-1	NA	TGTGCCAGCAGTTACTCGCGGGGGGCGAACACTGAAGCTTTCTTT	CASSYSRGANTEAFF
TRBV6-5	once	TRBJ2-6	TRBD1	TGTGCCAGCAGACAGGGGTTTGGGGCCAACGTCCTGACTTTC	CASRQGFGANVLTF
TRBV27	NA	TRBJ2-7	NA	TGTGCCAGCAGTTTATCCCTCCAGGCTCCCTACGAGCAGTACTTC	CASSLSLQAPYEQYF
TRBV7-6	once	TRBJ2-2	TRBD2	TGTGCCAGCAGCCAGGGAGGGACTACCGGGGAGCTGTTTTTT	CASSQGGTTGELFF
TRBV7-9	NA	TRBJ2-7	NA	TGTGCCAGCAGCTTAGTCAGGGCCGAGCAGTACTTC	CASSLVRAEQYF
TRBV5-1	NA	TRBJ2-1	TRBD2	TGCGCCAGCAGCTGGTCAGGACTAGCGGGAGGCAATGAGCAGTTCTTC	CASSWSGLAGGNEQFF
TRBV29-1	NA	TRBJ2-3	NA	TGCAGCGTTGAATACGGGGGTGGAACGCAGTATTTT	CSVEYGGGTQYF
TRBV27	NA	TRBJ1-1	NA	TGTGCCAGCAGTTTATCCGGAATAACAGGTTTAGCTTTCTTT	CASSLSGITGLAFF
TRBV7-2	NA	TRBJ2-2	TRBD2	TGTGCCAGCAGCGAAAGACTAGCGTGGTCCGGGGAGCTGTTTTTT	CASSERLAWSGELFF
TRBV10-3	NA	TRBJ1-1	NA	TGTGCCATCAGTGAGTCTGCAGTCTGGGGCTTCATGAACACTGAAGCTTTCTTT	CAISESAVWGFMNTEAFF
TRBV5-7	NA	TRBJ2-3	NA	TGTGCCAGCAGATTGGGTCGGGCTATGGCAGGGCGCACAGATACGCAGTATTTT	CASRLGRAMAGRTDTQYF
TRBV29-1	NA	TRBJ2-7	TRBD1	TGCAGCGTTGTTCTTATTTTGGGACAGCGTTACGAGCAGTACTTC	CSVVLILGQRYEQYF
TRBV4-2	NA	TRBJ1-5	TRBD1	TGTGCCAGCAGCCAAGAGACAGGGATGGGCAATCAGCCCCAGCATTTT	CASSQETGMGNQPQHF
TRBV10-1	NA	TRBJ2-3	NA	TGCGCCAGCAGTGATCATAGACTAGGGACGCAGTATTTT	CASSDHRLGTQYF
TRBV28	once	TRBJ2-1	NA	TGTGCCAGCAGTTTATTCTCCAGCGACAATGAGCAGTTCTTC	CASSLFSSDNEQFF
TRBV7-6	NA	TRBJ2-1	NA	TGTGCCAGCAGCTTAGCTTGGGCATCCTATGAGCAGTTCTTC	CASSLAWASYEQFF
TRBV6-1	NA	TRBJ2-3	NA	TGTGCCAGCCGGTCGACAGGAAACTCCGATACGCAGTATTTT	CASRSTGNSDTQYF
TRBV9	NA	TRBJ2-3	TRBD2	TGTGCCAGCAGCGTCGTTAGCGGGACAGATACGCAGTATTTT	CASSVVSGTDTQYF
TRBV27	NA	TRBJ1-5	TRBD1	TGTGCCAGCAGTTCATGGACAGGGAGGGGCAATCAGCCCCAGCATTTT	CASSSWTGRGNQPQHF
TRBV7-8	NA	TRBJ1-1	NA	TGTGCCAGCAGCGCCAGGGTTCGAACTGAAGCTTTCTTT	CASSARVRTEAFF
TRBV9	NA	TRBJ1-1	NA	TGTGCCAGCAGCCCGCAGACATTCATGAACACTGAAGCTTTCTTT	CASSPQTFMNTEAFF
TRBV6-5	once	TRBJ2-2	TRBD2	TGTGCCAGCAGTTCTGGGACTAGGAACACCGGGGAGCTGTTTTTT	CASSSGTRNTGELFF
TRBV6-6	NA	TRBJ2-2	TRBD2	TGTGCCAGCAGCCGGACTAGCGGAAACACCGGGGAGCTGTTTTTT	CASSRTSGNTGELFF
TRBV6-1	NA	TRBJ1-1	TRBD1	TGTGCCAGCAGTGGGCCTGGACAGGTGGACACTGAAGCTTTCTTT	CASSGPGQVDTEAFF
TRBV19	NA	TRBJ2-1	TRBD2	TGTGCCAGTAGTATCGGGGGGGGACTAGCGGACAATGAGCAGTTCTTC	CASSIGGGLADNEQFF
TRBV13	NA	TRBJ1-1	NA	TGTGCCAGCAGCCCCCGGACAGTTAACACTGAAGCTTTCTTT	CASSPRTVNTEAFF
TRBV21-1	NA	TRBJ2-7	NA	TGTGCCAGCAGCAAGGAGACTAGCGGGAGGGCCGACGAGCAGTACTTC	CASSKETSGRADEQYF
TRBV5-4	NA	TRBJ1-1	NA	TGTGCCAGCAGCTTAACGGCCCGGGTGGTCGATTCTGAAGCTTTCTTT	CASSLTARVVDSEAFF
TRBV10-3	NA	TRBJ2-1	TRBD2	TGTGCCATCAGTAGGGGCACTAGCGGGAATGATGAGCAGTTCTTC	CAISRGTSGNDEQFF
TRBV7-2	NA	TRBJ2-7	NA	TGTGCCAGCAGCTTGACTAGGGGGCAATCCGAGCAGTACTTC	CASSLTRGQSEQYF
TRBV5-8	NA	TRBJ2-1	NA	TGTGCCAGCAGCCCCAGGGCCAGCTCCTACAATGAGCAGTTCTTC	CASSPRASSYNEQFF
TRBV7-6	NA	TRBJ2-2	NA	TGTGCCAGCACCCCCCGGGTAGGGAACACCGGGGAGCTGTTTTTT	CASTPRVGNTGELFF
TRBV9	NA	TRBJ2-2	NA	TGTGCCAGCAGCGTATTTACTAGTCTGAACACCGGGGAGCTGTTTTTT	CASSVFTSLNTGELFF
TRBV5-1	NA	TRBJ2-7	NA	TGCGCCAGCCGCCCGCGGTCGGAAACCTCCTACGATTGGTACTTC	CASRPRSETSYDWYF
TRBV27	NA	TRBJ1-5	NA	TGTGCCAGCAGTTTCAGCGGCAGTTATCAGCCCCAGCATTTT	CASSFSGSYQPQHF
TRBV5-5	NA	TRBJ2-6	TRBD1	TGTGCCAGCAGCCCTATTACAGGGGCTGGGGCCAACGTCCTGACTTTC	CASSPITGAGANVLTF
TRBV2	NA	TRBJ2-7	NA	TGTGCCAGTTCCCCGCTTGGTTCTAGCGAAAGCGCCTACGAGCAGTACTTC	CASSPLGSSESAYEQYF
TRBV19	NA	TRBJ1-1	NA	TGTGCCAGTACCCAGGGGTCGAACACTGAAGCTTTCTTT	CASTQGSNTEAFF
TRBV7-9	NA	TRBJ1-2	TRBD1	TGTGCCAGCACCTTCTTGGGACAGGGGTACTATGGCTACACCTTC	CASTFLGQGYYGYTF
TRBV5-1	NA	TRBJ1-1	NA	TGCGCCAGCAGTAGGGGTGACATGAACACTGAAGCTTTCTTT	CASSRGDMNTEAFF
TRBV9	NA	TRBJ1-3	NA	TGTGCCAGCAGCCTTTCCAGCAGACAGGTTCGAAACACCATATATTTT	CASSLSSRQVRNTIYF
TRBV7-3	NA	TRBJ2-2	NA	TGTGCCAGCAGCTTAATTAGAAACACCGGGGAGCTGTTTTTT	CASSLIRNTGELFF